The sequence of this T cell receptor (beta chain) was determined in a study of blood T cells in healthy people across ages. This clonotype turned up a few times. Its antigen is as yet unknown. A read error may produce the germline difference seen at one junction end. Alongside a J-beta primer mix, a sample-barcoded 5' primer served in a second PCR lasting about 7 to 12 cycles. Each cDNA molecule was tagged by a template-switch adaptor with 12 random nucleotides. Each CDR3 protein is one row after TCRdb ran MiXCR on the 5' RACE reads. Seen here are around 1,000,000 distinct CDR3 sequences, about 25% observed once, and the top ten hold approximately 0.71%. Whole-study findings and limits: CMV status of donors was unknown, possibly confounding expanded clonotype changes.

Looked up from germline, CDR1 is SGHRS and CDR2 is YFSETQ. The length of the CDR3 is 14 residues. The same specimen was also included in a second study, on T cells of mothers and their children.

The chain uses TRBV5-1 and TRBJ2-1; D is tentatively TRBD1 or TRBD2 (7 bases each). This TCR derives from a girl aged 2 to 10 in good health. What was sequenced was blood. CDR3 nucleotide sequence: TGCGTCAGCAGGGGGGGAGGCAAGTTGGATGAGCAGTTCTTC. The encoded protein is CVSRGGGKLDEQFF.